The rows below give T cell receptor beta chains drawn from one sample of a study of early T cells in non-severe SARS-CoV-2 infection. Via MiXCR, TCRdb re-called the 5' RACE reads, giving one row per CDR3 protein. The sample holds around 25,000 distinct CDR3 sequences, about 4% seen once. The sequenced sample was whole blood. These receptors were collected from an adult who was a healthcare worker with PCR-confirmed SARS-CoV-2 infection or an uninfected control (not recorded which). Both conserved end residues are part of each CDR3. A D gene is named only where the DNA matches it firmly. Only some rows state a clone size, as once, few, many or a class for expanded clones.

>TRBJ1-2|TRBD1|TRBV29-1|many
CSVAGTGVFGYTF
TGCAGCGTAGCCGGGACAGGGGTCTTCGGCTACACCTTC
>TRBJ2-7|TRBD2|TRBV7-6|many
CASSLGGGNTYEQYF
TGTGCCAGCAGCTTGGGCGGGGGGAATACCTACGAGCAGTACTTC
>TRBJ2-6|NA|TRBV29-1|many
CSVGSSGANVLTF
TGCAGCGTTGGATCGTCTGGGGCCAACGTCCTGACTTTC
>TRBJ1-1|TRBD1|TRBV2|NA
CASSGTGVFGTEAFF
TGTGCCAGCAGTGGGACAGGGGTCTTCGGCACTGAAGCTTTCTTT
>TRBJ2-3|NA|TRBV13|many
CASSLERSGSTDTQYF
TGTGCCAGCAGCCTTGAACGTAGCGGCAGCACAGATACGCAGTATTTT
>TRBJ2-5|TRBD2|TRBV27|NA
CASRGASGRDGETQYF
TGTGCCAGCCGAGGCGCTAGCGGGAGGGATGGAGAGACCCAGTACTTC
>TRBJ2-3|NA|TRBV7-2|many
CASSSTDTQYF
TGTGCCAGCAGCTCCACAGATACGCAGTATTTT
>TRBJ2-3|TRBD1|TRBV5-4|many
CASSLAGQGTDTQYF
TGTGCCAGCAGCTTGGCGGGACAGGGAACAGATACGCAGTATTTT
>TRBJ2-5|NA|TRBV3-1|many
CASSQEGNRETQYF
TGTGCCAGCAGCCAAGAAGGGAATCGGGAGACCCAGTACTTC
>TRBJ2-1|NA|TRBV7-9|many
CASSFGGSYNEQFF
TGTGCCAGCAGCTTCGGGGGCTCCTACAATGAGCAGTTCTTC
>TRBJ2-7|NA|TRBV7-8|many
CASSLARLVAYEQYF
TGTGCCAGCAGCTTAGCGCGGCTAGTTGCCTACGAGCAGTACTTC
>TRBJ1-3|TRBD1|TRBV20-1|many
CSAARQGPSGNTIYF
TGCAGTGCTGCGCGACAGGGCCCCTCTGGAAACACCATATATTTT
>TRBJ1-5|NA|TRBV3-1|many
CASSDRLGLLQHF
TGTGCCAGCAGCGACCGACTCGGGCTTCTCCAGCATTTT
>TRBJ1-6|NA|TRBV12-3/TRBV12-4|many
CASSLGPGNSPLHF
TGTGCCAGCAGTTTAGGCCCAGGGAATTCACCCCTCCACTTT
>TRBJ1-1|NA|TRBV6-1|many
CAIHRAATEAFF
TGTGCCATCCACAGGGCCGCCACTGAAGCTTTCTTT
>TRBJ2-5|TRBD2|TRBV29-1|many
CSVEVPGLAGPSETQYF
TGCAGCGTTGAGGTTCCGGGACTAGCGGGACCTAGTGAGACCCAGTACTTC
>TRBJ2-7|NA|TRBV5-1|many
CASSPGSSYEQYF
TGCGCCAGCAGCCCAGGGTCCTCTTACGAGCAGTACTTC
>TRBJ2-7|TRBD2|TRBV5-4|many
CASSAGLADSYEQYF
TGTGCCAGCAGCGCGGGACTAGCGGACTCCTACGAGCAGTACTTC
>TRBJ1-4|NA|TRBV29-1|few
CSASSGYNEKLFF
TGCAGCGCCTCTTCAGGGTATAATGAAAAACTGTTTTTT
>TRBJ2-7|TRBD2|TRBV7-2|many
CATRIAGGPQYEQYF
TGTGCCACCCGAATAGCGGGAGGGCCTCAGTACGAGCAGTACTTC
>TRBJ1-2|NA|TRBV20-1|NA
CSASVGPNYGYTF
TGCAGTGCTAGTGTGGGTCCTAACTATGGCTACACCTTC
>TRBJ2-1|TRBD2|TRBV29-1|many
CSVDDGGLAGGNEQFF
TGCAGCGTTGATGATGGGGGACTAGCGGGAGGGAATGAGCAGTTCTTC
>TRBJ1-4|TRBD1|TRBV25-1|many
CASSNYRGHEKLFF
TGTGCCAGCAGCAATTACAGGGGGCATGAAAAACTGTTTTTT
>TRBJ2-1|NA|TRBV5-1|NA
CASSSPGGSGYNEQFF
TGCGCCAGCAGCTCCCCCGGTGGCTCGGGGTACAATGAGCAGTTCTTC
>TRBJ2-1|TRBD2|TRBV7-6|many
CASSLRAGGRVNEQFF
TGTGCCAGCAGCTTACGAGCGGGAGGGCGGGTGAATGAGCAGTTCTTC
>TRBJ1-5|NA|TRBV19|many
CASRAGTLQPQHF
TGTGCCAGTAGAGCCGGGACTCTTCAGCCCCAGCATTTT
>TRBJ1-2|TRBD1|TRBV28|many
CASSSGTGGKFYGYTF
TGTGCCAGCAGCTCAGGGACAGGGGGCAAATTCTATGGCTACACCTTC
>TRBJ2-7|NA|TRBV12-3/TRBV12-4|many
CASSPRPQGYEQYF
TGTGCCAGCAGTCCGAGACCACAGGGTTACGAGCAGTACTTC
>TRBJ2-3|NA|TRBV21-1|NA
CASTHQESGRPDTQYF
TGTGCCAGCACCCACCAGGAGAGCGGGAGGCCAGATACGCAGTATTTT
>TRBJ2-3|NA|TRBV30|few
CAWSVRSPDTQYF
TGTGCCTGGAGTGTACGGAGCCCAGATACGCAGTATTTT
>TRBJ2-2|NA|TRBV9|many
CASSPDSFPGELFF
TGTGCCAGCAGCCCGGACTCCTTTCCCGGGGAGCTGTTTTTT
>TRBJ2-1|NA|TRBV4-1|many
CASSHRGLSEDEQFF
TGCGCCAGCAGCCACCGGGGACTTAGCGAGGATGAGCAGTTCTTC
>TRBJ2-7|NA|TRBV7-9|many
CASSFGRGDYEQYF
TGTGCCAGCAGCTTTGGCAGGGGAGACTACGAGCAGTACTTC
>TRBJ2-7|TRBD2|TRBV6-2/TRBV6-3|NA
CASSEGLAASYEQYF
TGTGCCAGCAGCGAGGGACTAGCGGCCTCCTACGAGCAGTACTTC
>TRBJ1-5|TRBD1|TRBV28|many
CASSPNPGTGDDQPQHF
TGTGCCAGCAGTCCCAACCCCGGGACAGGGGACGATCAGCCCCAGCATTTT
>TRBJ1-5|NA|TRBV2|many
CASSEYRSQPQHF
TGTGCCAGCAGTGAATACAGGAGCCAGCCCCAGCATTTT
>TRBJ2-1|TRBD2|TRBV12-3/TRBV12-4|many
CASSGLAGAPSYNEQFF
TGTGCCAGCAGCGGACTAGCGGGAGCCCCCTCCTACAATGAGCAGTTCTTC
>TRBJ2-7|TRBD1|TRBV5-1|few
CASSLALTGVTYEQYF
TGCGCCAGCAGCTTGGCTCTGACAGGGGTTACCTACGAGCAGTACTTC
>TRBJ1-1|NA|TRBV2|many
CASNPQGINTEAFF
TGTGCCAGCAATCCCCAGGGAATCAACACTGAAGCTTTCTTT
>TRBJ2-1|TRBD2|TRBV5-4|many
CASRTGLAEYNEQFF
TGTGCCAGCAGGACGGGACTAGCGGAATACAATGAGCAGTTCTTC
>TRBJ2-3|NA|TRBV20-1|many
CSAITDTDTQYF
TGCAGTGCTATAACTGACACAGATACGCAGTATTTT
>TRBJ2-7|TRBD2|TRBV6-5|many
CASRGGSPRPYEQYF
TGTGCCAGCAGGGGGGGGAGCCCCCGCCCCTACGAGCAGTACTTC
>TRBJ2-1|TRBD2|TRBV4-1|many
CASSQVRLAVYNEQFF
TGCGCCAGCAGCCAAGTTCGGCTAGCGGTTTACAATGAGCAGTTCTTC
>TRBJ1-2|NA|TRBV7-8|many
CASRDYTANYGYTF
TGTGCCAGCAGGGATTACACCGCTAACTATGGCTACACCTTC